These T cell receptor beta chains were read from a single sample in a study of blood T cell repertoires in COVID-19. Some clones are missing from TCRdb's copy, which holds only in-frame ones; the method was immunoSEQ multiplex PCR. Among 150,000 to 200,000 clones, 70% to 90% were seen once, and the ten largest hold around 8.6%. The specimen sequenced was peripheral blood. The receptors were sampled from a man aged 50 to 59 with active or convalescent COVID-19. Both conserved end residues are part of each CDR3. D genes are given only for firm matches. Size values are once, few and many counts, or a class for expanded clones, and some rows have none.

>TRBJ1-5|few|TRBV6-2/TRBV6-3|NA
CASSYVRDQPQHF
TGTGCCAGCAGTTACGTGCGGGATCAGCCCCAGCATTTT
>TRBJ1-1|NA|TRBV19|NA
CASRNTMNTEAFF
TGTGCCAGTCGAAACACCATGAACACTGAAGCTTTCTTT
>TRBJ1-2|NA|TRBV15|NA
CATSSFQGLGFYGYTF
TGTGCCACCAGCAGTTTCCAAGGACTGGGCTTCTATGGCTACACCTTC
>TRBJ1-1|few|TRBV9|NA
CASSGGRKMNTEAFF
TGTGCCAGCAGCGGAGGAAGAAAAATGAACACTGAAGCTTTCTTT
>TRBJ1-5|NA|TRBV28|NA
CASSLVRSYNQPQHF
TGTGCCAGCAGTTTAGTCAGGTCCTACAATCAGCCCCAGCATTTT
>TRBJ1-5|NA|TRBV10-3|NA
CATAPDRDQPQHF
TGTGCCACCGCTCCGGACAGAGATCAGCCCCAGCATTTT
>TRBJ2-5|NA|TRBV27|TRBD2
CASSLSGLAGEETQYF
TGTGCCAGCAGTTTATCAGGACTAGCGGGAGAGGAGACCCAGTACTTC
>TRBJ2-3|NA|TRBV3-1/TRBV3-2|TRBD2
CASSPGPGLAGGDTQYF
TGTGCCAGCAGCCCCGGTCCGGGACTAGCGGGAGGAGATACGCAGTATTTT
>TRBJ2-7|NA|TRBV5-4|TRBD1
CASSQRTGGFYEQYF
TGTGCCAGCAGCCAACGGACAGGGGGCTTCTACGAGCAGTACTTC
>TRBJ1-2|once|TRBV3-1/TRBV3-2|TRBD1
CASSTRQGANYGYTF
TGTGCCAGCAGCACCCGACAGGGAGCTAACTATGGCTACACCTTC
>TRBJ2-3|NA|TRBV7-9|NA
CASSLSGTGDTQYF
TGTGCCAGCAGCTTAAGCGGGACAGGAGATACGCAGTATTTT
>TRBJ2-7|NA|TRBV29-1|NA
CSVSRAMEQYF
TGCAGCGTGTCGAGAGCGATGGAGCAGTACTTC
>TRBJ1-6|NA|TRBV5-6|TRBD1
CASSRGTANSPLHF
TGTGCCAGCAGCCGCGGGACAGCAAATTCACCCCTCCACTTT
>TRBJ1-4|NA|TRBV24-1|TRBD1
CATSESGQPNEKLFF
TGTGCCACCAGTGAGTCGGGACAGCCTAATGAAAAACTGTTTTTT
>TRBJ2-7|NA|TRBV27|NA
CASSPGQGYEQYF
TGTGCCAGTAGCCCCGGTCAGGGCTACGAGCAGTACTTC
>TRBJ2-6|NA|TRBV27|TRBD1
CASTSGQGLTGANVLTF
TGTGCCAGCACCTCGGGACAGGGGTTGACTGGGGCCAACGTCCTGACTTTC
>TRBJ1-1|NA|TRBV9|NA
CASSVTAFTEAFF
TGTGCCAGCAGCGTGACAGCCTTCACTGAAGCTTTCTTT
>TRBJ1-6|few|TRBV27|NA
CASSFRGSNSPLHF
TGTGCCAGCAGTTTCAGAGGGAGTAATTCACCCCTCCACTTT
>TRBJ2-5|NA|TRBV4-3|TRBD1
CASSPGLGQEEAETQYF
TGCGCCAGCAGCCCCGGCCTAGGACAGGAGGAAGCAGAGACCCAGTACTTC
>TRBJ2-1|NA|TRBV12-3/TRBV12-4|NA
CASSLSTANEQFF
TGTGCCAGCAGTTTATCGACAGCCAATGAGCAGTTCTTC
>TRBJ2-2|NA|TRBV30|NA
CAWSVALSNTGELFF
TGTGCCTGGAGTGTGGCCCTGTCGAACACCGGGGAGCTGTTTTTT
>TRBJ2-5|NA|TRBV4-3|NA
CASSQTGQETQYF
TGCGCCAGCAGCCAAACAGGACAAGAGACCCAGTACTTC
>TRBJ1-1|NA|TRBV7-6|TRBD1
CASSTRQGPLNTEAFF
TGTGCCAGCAGCACGCGACAGGGACCCCTGAACACTGAAGCTTTCTTT
>TRBJ2-7|NA|TRBV19|TRBD1
CASSGPGQAAYEQYF
TGTGCCAGTAGTGGGCCGGGACAGGCAGCCTACGAGCAGTACTTC
>TRBJ2-1|NA|TRBV29-1|NA
CSVEGGPGSYNEQFF
TGCAGCGTTGAGGGGGGGCCAGGGTCCTACAATGAGCAGTTCTTC
>TRBJ1-1|NA|TRBV6-6|NA
CASSYGGLAEAFF
TGTGCCAGCAGTTATGGTGGGCTCGCTGAAGCTTTCTTT
>TRBJ1-3|NA|TRBV2|TRBD1
CASSGGTGSGNTIYF
TGTGCCAGCAGTGGAGGGACAGGGTCTGGAAACACCATATATTTT
>TRBJ2-7|NA|TRBV7-9|NA
CASSPPGAYEQYF
TGTGCCAGCAGCCCACCGGGGGCCTACGAGCAGTACTTC
>TRBJ2-2|NA|TRBV6-5|TRBD2
CASDLAGGNTGELFF
TGTGCCAGCGACCTAGCGGGGGGGAACACCGGGGAGCTGTTTTTT
>TRBJ2-1|NA|TRBV7-3|TRBD2
CASSSPGAGGEQFF
TGTGCCAGCAGCTCCCCTGGAGCGGGGGGGGAGCAGTTCTTC
>TRBJ1-3|NA|TRBV19|NA
CASSMTASGKAGNTIYF
TGTGCCAGTAGTATGACGGCCTCGGGGAAGGCTGGAAACACCATATATTTT
>TRBJ2-1|NA|TRBV20-1|NA
CSSELYNEQFF
TGCAGTAGTGAACTCTACAATGAGCAGTTCTTC
>TRBJ2-3|NA|TRBV6-2/TRBV6-3|NA
CASSYERTTGGGTDTQYF
TGTGCCAGCAGTTACGAGCGGACCACAGGGGGGGGCACAGATACGCAGTATTTT
>TRBJ1-5|NA|TRBV15|TRBD1
CATSAQGQNSNQPQHF
TGTGCCACCAGCGCCCAGGGACAGAATAGCAATCAGCCCCAGCATTTT
>TRBJ2-6|NA|TRBV24-1|TRBD2
CATGRRTSGGGANVLTF
TGTGCCACAGGACGCAGGACTAGCGGCGGAGGGGCCAACGTCCTGACTTTC
>TRBJ1-2|NA|TRBV6-1|NA
CASSEAGTSYGYTF
TGTGCCAGCAGTGAAGCGGGGACTAGCTATGGCTACACCTTC
>TRBJ2-3|NA|TRBV24-1|NA
CATSDVLVDTQYF
TGTGCCACCAGTGACGTCCTTGTGGATACGCAGTATTTT
>TRBJ1-5|NA|TRBV10-1|NA
CASSERGFGQPQHF
TGCGCCAGCAGTGAGAGAGGGTTTGGTCAGCCCCAGCATTTT
>TRBJ1-6|NA|TRBV6-1|NA
CASSGGRAHQLSPLHF
TGTGCCAGCAGTGGGGGCAGGGCCCACCAATTATCACCCCTCCACTTT
>TRBJ2-3|once|TRBV7-2|TRBD2
CASSFSGGFTDTQYF
TGTGCCAGCAGCTTTAGCGGGGGTTTCACAGATACGCAGTATTTT
>TRBJ1-1|NA|TRBV27|TRBD1
CASRLDFTSRGKSTEAFF
TGTGCCAGCAGACTAGACTTTACAAGCAGGGGGAAGAGCACTGAAGCTTTCTTT
>TRBJ2-1|NA|TRBV5-1|NA
CASSLAGNHNEQFF
TGCGCCAGCAGCTTGGCCGGTAATCACAATGAGCAGTTCTTC